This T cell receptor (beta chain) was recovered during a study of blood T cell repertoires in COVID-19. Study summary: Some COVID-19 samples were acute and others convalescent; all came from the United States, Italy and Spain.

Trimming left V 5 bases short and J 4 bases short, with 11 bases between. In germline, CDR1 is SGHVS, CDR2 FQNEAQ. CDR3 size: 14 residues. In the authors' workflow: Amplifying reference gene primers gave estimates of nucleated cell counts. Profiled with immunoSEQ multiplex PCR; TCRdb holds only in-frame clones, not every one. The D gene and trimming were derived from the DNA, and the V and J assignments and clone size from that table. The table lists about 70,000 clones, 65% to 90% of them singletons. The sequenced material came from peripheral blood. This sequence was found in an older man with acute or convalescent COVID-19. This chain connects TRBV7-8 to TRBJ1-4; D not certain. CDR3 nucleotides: TGTGCCAGCAGCCCTAGTGATGGTAATGAAAAACTGTTTTTT. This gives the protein CASSPSDGNEKLFF.